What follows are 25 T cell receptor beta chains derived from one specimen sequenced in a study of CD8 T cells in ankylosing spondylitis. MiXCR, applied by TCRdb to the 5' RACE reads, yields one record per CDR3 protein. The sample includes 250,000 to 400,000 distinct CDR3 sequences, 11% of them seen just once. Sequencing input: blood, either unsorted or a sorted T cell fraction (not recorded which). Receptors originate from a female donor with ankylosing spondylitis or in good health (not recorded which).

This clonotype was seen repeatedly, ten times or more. CDR3 in amino acids: CASSWIRTDTGELFF. DNA for the CDR3: TGTGCCAGCAGCTGGATAAGGACGGACACCGGGGAGCTGTTTTTT. The J gene is TRBJ2-2, the V gene TRBV5-6; D unclear. V lost 3 bases and J 3 bases, leaving 12 bases between the germline ends. Per the germline V gene, CDR1 is SGHDT and CDR2 is YYEEEE. The CDR3 consists of 15 residues.

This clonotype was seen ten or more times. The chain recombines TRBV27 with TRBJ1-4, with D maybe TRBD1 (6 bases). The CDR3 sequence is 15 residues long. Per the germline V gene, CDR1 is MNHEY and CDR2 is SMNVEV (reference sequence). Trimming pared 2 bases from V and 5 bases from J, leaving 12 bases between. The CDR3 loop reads CASSLRGQPNEKLFF. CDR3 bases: TGTGCCAGCAGTTTAAGGGGACAACCAAATGAAAAACTGTTTTTT.

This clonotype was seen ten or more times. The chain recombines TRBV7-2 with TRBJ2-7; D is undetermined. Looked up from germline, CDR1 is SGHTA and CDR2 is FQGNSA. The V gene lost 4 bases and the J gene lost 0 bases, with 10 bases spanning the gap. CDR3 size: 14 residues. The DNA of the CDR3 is TGTGCCAGCAGCTCAAGCTCGACCTCCTACGAGCAGTACTTC. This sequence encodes CASSSSSTSYEQYF.

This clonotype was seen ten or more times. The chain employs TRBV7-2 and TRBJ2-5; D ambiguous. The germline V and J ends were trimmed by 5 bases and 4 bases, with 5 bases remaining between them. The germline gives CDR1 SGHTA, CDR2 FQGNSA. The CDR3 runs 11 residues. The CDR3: CASSLTETQYF. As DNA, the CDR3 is TGTGCCAGCAGCCTAACAGAGACCCAGTACTTC. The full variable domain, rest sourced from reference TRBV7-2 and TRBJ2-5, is GAGVSQSPSNKVTEKGKDVELRCDPISGHTALYWYRQSLGQGLEFLIYFQGNSAPDKSGLPSDRFSAERTGGSVSTLTIQRTQQEDSAVYLCASSLTETQYFGPGTRLLVL.

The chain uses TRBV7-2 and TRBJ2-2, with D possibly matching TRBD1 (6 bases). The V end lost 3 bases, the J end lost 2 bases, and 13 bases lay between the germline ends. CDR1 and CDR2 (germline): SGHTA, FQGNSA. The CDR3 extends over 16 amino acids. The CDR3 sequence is CASSLGQIRNTGELFF. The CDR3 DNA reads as TGTGCCAGCAGCTTGGGACAAATCAGAAACACCGGGGAGCTGTTTTTT.

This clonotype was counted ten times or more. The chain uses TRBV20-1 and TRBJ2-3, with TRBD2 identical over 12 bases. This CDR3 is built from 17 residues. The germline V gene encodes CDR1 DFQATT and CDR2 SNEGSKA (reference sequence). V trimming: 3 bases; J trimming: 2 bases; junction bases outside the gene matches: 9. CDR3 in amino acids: CSARLLLAGGHTDTQYF. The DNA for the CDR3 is TGCAGTGCTAGGCTTCTACTAGCGGGGGGACACACAGATACGCAGTATTTT.

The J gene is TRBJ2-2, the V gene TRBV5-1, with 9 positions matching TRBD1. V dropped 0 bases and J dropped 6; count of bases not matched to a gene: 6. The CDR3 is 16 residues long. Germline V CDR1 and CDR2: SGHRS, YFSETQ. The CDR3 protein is CASSLGADRGSGELFF. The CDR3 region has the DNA TGCGCCAGCAGCTTGGGTGCGGACAGGGGCTCCGGGGAGCTGTTTTTT.

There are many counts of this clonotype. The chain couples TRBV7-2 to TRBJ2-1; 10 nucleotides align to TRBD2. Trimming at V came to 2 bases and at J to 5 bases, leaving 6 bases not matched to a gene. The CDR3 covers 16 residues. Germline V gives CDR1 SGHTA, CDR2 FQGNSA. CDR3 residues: CASSLRAGGRNNEQFF. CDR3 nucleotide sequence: TGTGCCAGCAGCTTAAGAGCGGGGGGGCGCAACAATGAGCAGTTCTTC.

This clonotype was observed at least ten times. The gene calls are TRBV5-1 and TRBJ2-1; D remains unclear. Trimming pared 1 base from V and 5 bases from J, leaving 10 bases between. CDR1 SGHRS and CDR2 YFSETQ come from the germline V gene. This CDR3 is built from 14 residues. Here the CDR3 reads CASSLQNTNNEQFF. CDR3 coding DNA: TGCGCCAGCAGCTTGCAGAACACAAACAATGAGCAGTTCTTC. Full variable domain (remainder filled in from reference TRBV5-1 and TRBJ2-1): KAGVTQTPRYLIKTRGQQVTLSCSPISGHRSVSWYQQTPGQGLQFLFEYFSETQRNKGNFPGRFSGRQFSNSRSEMNVSTLELGDSALYLCASSLQNTNNEQFFGPGTRLTVL.

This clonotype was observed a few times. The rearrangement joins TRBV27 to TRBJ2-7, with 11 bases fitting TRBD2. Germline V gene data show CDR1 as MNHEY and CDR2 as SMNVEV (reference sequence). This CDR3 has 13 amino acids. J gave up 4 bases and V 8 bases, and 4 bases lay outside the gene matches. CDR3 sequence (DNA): TGTGCCAGCTGGACTAGCGGGTCGTACGAGCAGTACTTC. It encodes CASWTSGSYEQYF.

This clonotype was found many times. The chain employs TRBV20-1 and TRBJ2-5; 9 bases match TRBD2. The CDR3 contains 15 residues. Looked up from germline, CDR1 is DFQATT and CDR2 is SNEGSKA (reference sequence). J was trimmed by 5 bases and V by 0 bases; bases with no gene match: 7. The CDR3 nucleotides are TGCAGTGCTAGAGATGGAGCGGGGGGATTGGAGACCCAGTACTTC. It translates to CSARDGAGGLETQYF.

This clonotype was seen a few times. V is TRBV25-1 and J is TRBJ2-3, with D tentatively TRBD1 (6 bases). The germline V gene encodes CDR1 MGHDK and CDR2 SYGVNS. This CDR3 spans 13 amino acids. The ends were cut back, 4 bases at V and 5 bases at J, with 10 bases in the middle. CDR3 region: CASSATGRDTQYF. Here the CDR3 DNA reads TGTGCCAGCAGTGCTACAGGGCGAGATACGCAGTATTTT.

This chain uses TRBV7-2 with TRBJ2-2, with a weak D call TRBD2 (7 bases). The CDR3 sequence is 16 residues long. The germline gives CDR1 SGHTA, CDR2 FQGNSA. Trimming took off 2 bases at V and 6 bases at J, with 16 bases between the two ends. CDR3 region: CASSLRGGRPAGELFF. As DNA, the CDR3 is TGTGCCAGCAGCTTAAGGGGGGGACGTCCCGCCGGGGAGCTGTTTTTT.

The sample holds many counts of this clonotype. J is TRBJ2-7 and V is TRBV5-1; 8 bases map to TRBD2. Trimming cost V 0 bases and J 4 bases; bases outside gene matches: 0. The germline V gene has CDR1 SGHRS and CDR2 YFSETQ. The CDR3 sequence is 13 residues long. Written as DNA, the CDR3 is TGCGCCAGCAGCTTGGTAGCGGGGTACGAGCAGTACTTC. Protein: CASSLVAGYEQYF.

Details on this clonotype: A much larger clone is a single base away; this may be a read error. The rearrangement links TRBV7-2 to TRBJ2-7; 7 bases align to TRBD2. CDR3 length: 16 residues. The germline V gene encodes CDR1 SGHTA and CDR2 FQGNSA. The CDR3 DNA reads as TGTGCCAGCAGCCTAACCATTGGGGACTACTCCTACGAGCAGTCCTTC. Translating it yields CASSLTIGDYSYEQSF. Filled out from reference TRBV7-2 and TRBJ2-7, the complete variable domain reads GAGVSQSPSNKVTEKGKDVELRCDPISGHTALYWYRQSLGQGLEFLIYFQGNSAPDKSGLPSDRFSAERTGGSVSTLTIQRTQQEDSAVYLCASSLTIGDYSYEQSFGPGTRLTVT.

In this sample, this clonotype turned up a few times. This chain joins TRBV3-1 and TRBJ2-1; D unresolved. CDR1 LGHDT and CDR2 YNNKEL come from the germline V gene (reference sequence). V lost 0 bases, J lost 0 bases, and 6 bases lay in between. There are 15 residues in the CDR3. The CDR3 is CASSQDTISYNEQFF. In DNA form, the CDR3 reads TGTGCCAGCAGCCAAGATACTATCTCCTACAATGAGCAGTTCTTC.

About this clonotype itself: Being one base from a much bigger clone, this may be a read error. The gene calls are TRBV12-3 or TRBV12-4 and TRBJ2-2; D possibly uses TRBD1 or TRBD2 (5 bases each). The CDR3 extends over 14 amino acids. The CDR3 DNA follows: TGTGCCAGCAGTTTACAGGGCTACACCGGGGAGCGGTTTTTT. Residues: CASSLQGYTGERFF.

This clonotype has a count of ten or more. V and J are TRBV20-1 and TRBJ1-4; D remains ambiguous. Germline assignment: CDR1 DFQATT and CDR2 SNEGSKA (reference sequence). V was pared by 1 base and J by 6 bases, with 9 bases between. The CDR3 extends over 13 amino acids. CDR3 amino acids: CSARAVADEKLFF. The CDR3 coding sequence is TGCAGTGCTAGAGCCGTCGCGGATGAAAAACTGTTTTTT.

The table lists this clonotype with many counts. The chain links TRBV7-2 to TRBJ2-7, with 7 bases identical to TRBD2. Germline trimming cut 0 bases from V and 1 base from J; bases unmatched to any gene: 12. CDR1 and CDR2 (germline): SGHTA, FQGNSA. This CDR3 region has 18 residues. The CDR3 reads CASSLAGGLPTFSYEQYF. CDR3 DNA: TGTGCCAGCAGCTTAGCGGGGGGACTACCTACCTTTTCCTACGAGCAGTACTTC.

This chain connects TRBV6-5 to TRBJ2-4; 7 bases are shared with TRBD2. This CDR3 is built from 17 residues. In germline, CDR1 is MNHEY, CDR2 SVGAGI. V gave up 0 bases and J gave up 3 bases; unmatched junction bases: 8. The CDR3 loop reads CASSYSPGGLGKNIQYF. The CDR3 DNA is TGTGCCAGCAGTTACTCTCCAGGCGGACTAGGCAAAAACATTCAGTACTTC.

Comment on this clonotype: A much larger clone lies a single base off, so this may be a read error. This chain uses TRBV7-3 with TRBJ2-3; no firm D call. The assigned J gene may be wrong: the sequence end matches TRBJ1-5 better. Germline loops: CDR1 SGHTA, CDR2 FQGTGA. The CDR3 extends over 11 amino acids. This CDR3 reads CASSVSDTQHF. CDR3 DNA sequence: TGTGCCAGCAGCGTGTCGGATACGCAGCATTTT.

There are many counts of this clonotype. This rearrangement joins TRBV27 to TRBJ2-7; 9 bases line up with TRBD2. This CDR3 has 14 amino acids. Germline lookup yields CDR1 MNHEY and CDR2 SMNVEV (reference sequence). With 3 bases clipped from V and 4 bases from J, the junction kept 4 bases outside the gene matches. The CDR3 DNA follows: TGTGCCAGCAGTTTTTCGGCGGGAGGGTACGAGCAGTACTTC. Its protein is CASSFSAGGYEQYF.

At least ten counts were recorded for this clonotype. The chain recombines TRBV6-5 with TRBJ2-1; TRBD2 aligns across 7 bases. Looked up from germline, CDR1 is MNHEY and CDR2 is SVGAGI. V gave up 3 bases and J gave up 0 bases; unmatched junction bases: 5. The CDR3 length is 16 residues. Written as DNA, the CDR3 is TGTGCCAGCAGTTATTTTAGCGGGTTCTCCTACAATGAGCAGTTCTTC. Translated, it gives CASSYFSGFSYNEQFF.

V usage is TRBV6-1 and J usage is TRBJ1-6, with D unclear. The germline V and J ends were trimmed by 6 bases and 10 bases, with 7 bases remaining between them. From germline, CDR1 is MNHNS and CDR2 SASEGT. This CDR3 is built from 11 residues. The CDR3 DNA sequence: TGTGCCAGCAGCGCGGCGTCACCCCTCCACTTT. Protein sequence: CASSAASPLHF.

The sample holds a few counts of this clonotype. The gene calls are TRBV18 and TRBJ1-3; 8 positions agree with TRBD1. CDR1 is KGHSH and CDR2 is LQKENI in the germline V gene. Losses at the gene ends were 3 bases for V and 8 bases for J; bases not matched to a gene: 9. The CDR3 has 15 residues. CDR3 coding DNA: TGTGCCAGCTCACCTCGGACAGGGAGAGGAGACACCATATATTTT. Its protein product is CASSPRTGRGDTIYF.